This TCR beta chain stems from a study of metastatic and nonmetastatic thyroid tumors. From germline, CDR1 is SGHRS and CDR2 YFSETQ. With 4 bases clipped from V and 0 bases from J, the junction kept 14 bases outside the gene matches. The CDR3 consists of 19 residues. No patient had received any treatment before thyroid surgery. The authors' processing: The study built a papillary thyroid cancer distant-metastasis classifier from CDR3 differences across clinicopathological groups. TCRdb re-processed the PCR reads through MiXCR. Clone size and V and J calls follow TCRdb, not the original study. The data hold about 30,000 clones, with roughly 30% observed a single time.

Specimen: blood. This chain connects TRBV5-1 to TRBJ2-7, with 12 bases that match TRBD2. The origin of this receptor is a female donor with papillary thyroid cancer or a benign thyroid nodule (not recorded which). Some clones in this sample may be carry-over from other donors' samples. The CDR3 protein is CASSPAQGTSGPSSYEQYF. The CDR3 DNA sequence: TGCGCCAGCAGCCCGGCGCAAGGGACTAGCGGGCCGAGCTCCTACGAGCAGTACTTC.